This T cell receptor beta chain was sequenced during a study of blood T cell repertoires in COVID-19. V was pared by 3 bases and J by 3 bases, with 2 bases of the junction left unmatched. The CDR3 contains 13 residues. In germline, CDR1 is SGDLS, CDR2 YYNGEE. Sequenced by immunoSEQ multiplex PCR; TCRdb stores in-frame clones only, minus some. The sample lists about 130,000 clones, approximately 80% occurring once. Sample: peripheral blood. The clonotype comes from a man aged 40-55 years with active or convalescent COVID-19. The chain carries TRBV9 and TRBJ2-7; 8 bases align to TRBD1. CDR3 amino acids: CASSGGQGYEQYF. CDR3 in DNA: TGTGCCAGCAGCGGCGGACAGGGCTACGAGCAGTACTTC. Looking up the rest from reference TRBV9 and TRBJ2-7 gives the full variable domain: DSGVTQTPKHLITATGQRVTLRCSPRSGDLSVYWYQQSLDQGLQFLIQYYNGEERAKGNILERFSAQQFPDLHSELNLSSLELGDSALYFCASSGGQGYEQYFGPGTRLTVT.